The 24 T cell receptor beta chains below all came from one sample that was sequenced in a study of molecular identifiers for immune sequencing clone quantification. One entry per CDR3 protein, called by TCRdb with MiXCR from the PCR reads. The repertoire holds approximately 320,000 distinct CDR3 sequences, with about a quarter as singletons. The sequenced sample consisted of naive CD8+ T cells from blood, with Jurkat cell RNA spiked in. Stated subset: FACS-sorted CD8+CD4-CCR7+CD45RA+ naive T cells. These receptor sequences come from a human donor in good health. Some libraries in this study had Jurkat cell RNA spiked in.

The sample holds many counts of this clonotype. The chain couples TRBV7-9 to TRBJ2-1; D assignment may be TRBD1 or TRBD2 (5 bases each). The CDR3 is made up of 16 amino acids. Germline values: CDR1 SEHNR, CDR2 FQNEAQ (reference sequence). Trimming left V 1 base short and J 0 bases short, with 10 bases between. CDR3 sequence: CASSLGGALSYNEQFF. CDR3 in DNA: TGTGCCAGCAGCTTAGGAGGGGCGCTCTCCTACAATGAGCAGTTCTTC.

Concerning this clonotype: At one boundary the junction diverges from the germline segment, which might be a read error. J is TRBJ2-2 and V is TRBV25-1, with D possibly TRBD2 on 6 matching bases. From germline, CDR1 is MGHDK and CDR2 SYGVNS. The CDR3 has 12 residues. CDR3 sequence (DNA): TGTGCCAGCAGTGTAGCGGACGGGGAGCTGCTTTTT. This sequence encodes CASSVADGELLF.

This clonotype was recorded a few times. This sequence joins TRBV10-3 and TRBJ2-7; D is possibly TRBD1 (6 bases). The V end lost 3 bases, the J end lost 5 bases, and 14 bases lay between the germline ends. CDR3 length: 14 residues. Germline CDR1 is ENHRY and CDR2 is SYGVKD. The CDR3, as DNA: TGTGCCATCAGTGAAGGGGGTATTAAGCACGAGCAGTACTTC. Residues: CAISEGGIKHEQYF.

This clonotype was counted only a few times. J is TRBJ2-7 and V is TRBV13; D is possibly TRBD2 (6 bases). The germline gives CDR1 PRHDT, CDR2 FYEKMQ (reference sequence). This CDR3 region has 15 residues. V lost 5 bases, J lost 0 bases, and 14 bases lay in between. The DNA of the CDR3 is TGTGCCAGCAGCCCGGGGGTAGCATCCTCCTACGAGCAGTACTTC. It specifies CASSPGVASSYEQYF.

As for this clonotype: A read error may be the cause here, since a much bigger clone is one base away. The chain is built from TRBV29-1 and TRBJ2-3; a possible D gene is TRBD1 (5 bases). CDR1 is SQVTM, CDR2 ANQGSEA, per germline. CDR3 length: 16 amino acids. This CDR3 is CGGRGLPNYLTDTQYF. In nucleotides, the CDR3 is TGCGGCGGTAGGGGTTTGCCGAATTATCTCACAGATACGCAGTATTTT.

Worth noting for this clonotype: The junction and the germline gene differ at one end; a read error may be behind it. This chain uses TRBV10-3 with TRBJ1-5; no reliable D call. The CDR3 is made up of 14 amino acids. CDR1 and CDR2 (germline): ENHRY, SYGVKD. The CDR3 protein is CAISGEFSTPPPHF. The CDR3 DNA sequence: TGTGCCATCAGTGGGGAATTTAGCACTCCGCCCCCGCATTTT.

This clonotype turned up a few times. V and J are TRBV12-3 or TRBV12-4 and TRBJ2-3; weak D call: TRBD2 (5 bases). CDR3 length: 15 amino acids. Trimming removed 7 bases from V and 2 bases from J, with 16 bases in between. The CDR3, as DNA: TGTGCCAGCATTGCTCGGACTGGAGACACAGATACGCAGTATTTT. Translation: CASIARTGDTDTQYF.

The chain joins TRBV4-3 to TRBJ2-7, with D perhaps being TRBD1 or TRBD2 (8 bases each). Germline CDR1 and CDR2: LGHNA and YSLEER. This CDR3 is built from 14 residues. Trimming removed 8 bases from V and 7 bases from J, with 21 bases in between. For the CDR3, the DNA is TGCGCCAGCGGCACGGACAGGGTAGCGGGGGAGCAGTACTTC. Protein product: CASGTDRVAGEQYF.

This clonotype was seen at least ten times. This sequence joins TRBV7-9 and TRBJ2-7, with unresolved D. The CDR3 covers 12 residues. Germline V CDR1 and CDR2: SEHNR, FQNEAQ (reference sequence). Trimming took off 4 bases at V and 3 bases at J, with 7 bases between the two ends. The CDR3 DNA reads TGTGCCAGCAGCTCGTACAGCTACGAGCAGTACTTC. It encodes CASSSYSYEQYF. Full variable domain (remainder filled in from reference TRBV7-9 and TRBJ2-7): DTGVSQNPRHKITKRGQNVTFRCDPISEHNRLYWYRQTLGQGPEFLTYFQNEAQLEKSRLLSDRFSAERPKGSFSTLEIQRTEQGDSAMYLCASSSYSYEQYFGPGTRLTVT.

This clonotype has a count of ten or more. This chain links TRBV29-1 with TRBJ2-3, with 9 bases lining up with TRBD2. Trimming removed 0 bases from V and 4 bases from J; junction bases left unmatched: 8. The CDR3 has 16 residues. CDR1 and CDR2 from the germline V gene are SQVTM and ANQGSEA. DNA of the CDR3: TGCAGCGTTGAAGATCAAAGCGGGAGGTCGGCAGATACGCAGTATTTT. This encodes CSVEDQSGRSADTQYF.

Ten or more counts support this clonotype. The chain couples TRBV4-3 to TRBJ2-7; 8 bases map to TRBD1. CDR1 LGHNA and CDR2 YSLEER come from the germline V gene. Unmatched junction bases numbered 6, after V lost 4 bases and J lost 7 bases. The CDR3 runs to 13 residues. CDR3 region: CASSPYRGKEQYF. The CDR3 bases are TGCGCCAGCAGCCCTTACAGGGGGAAGGAGCAGTACTTC.

About this clonotype itself: A much larger clone is a single base away; this may be a read error. The gene calls are TRBV2 and TRBJ2-4; D is unresolved. The germline V gene encodes CDR1 SNHLY and CDR2 FYNNEI. The CDR3 is 16 amino acids. As DNA, the CDR3 is TGTGCCAGCAGTGATCTGGCGGAGCAAGCCAGAAACATTCAGTACTTC. Protein sequence: CASSDLAEQARNIQYF.

V usage is TRBV10-3 and J usage is TRBJ2-3, with TRBD1 as a possible D gene (6 bases). The CDR3 contains 14 residues. V shed 4 bases and J shed 8 bases, with 16 bases lying between them. CDR1 is ENHRY and CDR2 is SYGVKD in the germline V gene. In nucleotides, the CDR3 is TGTGCCATCAGTGGGGGGCCGGGCCCAGCTACGCAGTATTTT. Translated, it gives CAISGGPGPATQYF.

The chain couples TRBV25-1 to TRBJ2-5, with TRBD1 as a possible D gene (6 bases). Germline V gives CDR1 MGHDK, CDR2 SYGVNS. Trimming cost V 10 bases and J 6 bases, with 15 bases left between them. The CDR3 covers 12 residues. CDR3 nucleotides: TGTGCCACCGACAGGCGATGGAAGACCCAGTACTTC. Translated, it gives CATDRRWKTQYF. Full variable domain (missing parts from reference TRBV25-1 and TRBJ2-5): EADIYQTPRYLVIGTGKKITLECSQTMGHDKMYWYQQDPGMELHLIHYSYGVNSTEKGDLSSESTVSRIRTEHFPLTLESARPSHTSQYLCATDRRWKTQYFGPGTRLLVL.

A remark on this clonotype: Given the absence of the conserved phenylalanine or tryptophan at the CDR3 end, a read error is likely. The rearrangement uses TRBV28 and TRBJ2-6; 7 bases align to TRBD2. Germline V gene data show CDR1 as MDHEN and CDR2 as SYDVKM. The CDR3 has 18 amino acids. V was clipped by 6 bases and J by 0 bases; unmatched bases: 11. The CDR3 reads CASSDPLALSSGANVLTS. The CDR3 DNA reads as TGTGCCAGCAGCGATCCACTAGCGCTTAGCTCTGGGGCCAACGTCCTGACTTCC.

This clonotype was recorded a few times. The genes are TRBV6-5 and TRBJ1-1, with a tentative D call TRBD1 (5 bases). Trimming left V 6 bases short and J 5 bases short, with 16 bases between. CDR1 and CDR2 (germline): MNHEY, SVGAGI. The CDR3 consists of 14 residues. CDR3 region: CASSPGGVRTEAFF. In DNA, the CDR3 is TGTGCCAGCAGCCCCGGGGGGGTGAGAACTGAAGCTTTCTTT.

Only a few counts were recorded for this clonotype. The rearrangement joins TRBV28 to TRBJ2-5; the D gene is possibly TRBD2 (6 bases). V lost 6 bases to trimming and J lost 1 base, with 15 bases between them. Germline V CDR1 and CDR2: MDHEN, SYDVKM. The CDR3 extends over 15 amino acids. As DNA, the CDR3 is TGTGCCAGCAGATGGGGTAGCGGCGGCCAAGAGACCCAGTACTTC. Translation gives CASRWGSGGQETQYF.

This clonotype was counted at least ten times. V gene TRBV29-1 combines with J gene TRBJ2-7, with D perhaps matching TRBD1 (7 bases). CDR1 and CDR2 (germline): SQVTM, ANQGSEA. The CDR3 covers 13 residues. With 7 bases removed from V and 3 bases from J, the gap between germline ends came to 16 bases. The CDR3 nucleotides are TGCAGCGCCCAAAGGGGGGACAGCTACGAGCAGTACTTC. Its translation is CSAQRGDSYEQYF.

About this clonotype itself: A much bigger clone sits one base away, suggesting this may be a read error. The rearrangement joins TRBV28 to TRBJ2-3; D tentatively reads TRBD1 or TRBD2 (5 bases each). The CDR3 spans 17 residues. The V gene lost 2 bases and the J gene lost 2 bases, with 17 bases spanning the gap. Germline V lookup: CDR1 MDHEN, CDR2 SYDVKM. CDR3 sequence reads: CASSLDTNGTYTDTQYF. As DNA, the CDR3 is TGTGCCAGCAGTTTAGATACTAACGGGACCTACACAGATACGCAGTATTTT.

This clonotype was picked up a small number of times. The chain uses TRBV27 and TRBJ1-5, with D hard to call. Germline values: CDR1 MNHEY, CDR2 SMNVEV (reference sequence). With 5 bases removed from V and 0 bases from J, the gap between germline ends came to 8 bases. This CDR3 comprises 14 residues. CDR3 sequence: CASSAAYSNQPQHF. The CDR3 nucleotides read TGTGCCAGCAGTGCCGCGTATAGCAATCAGCCCCAGCATTTT.

The DNA of the CDR3 is TGTGCCAGCAGCCCTAGGCCCGTAAGTGGGGCCAACGTCCTGACTTTC. This codes for CASSPRPVSGANVLTF. The V gene is TRBV6-2 or TRBV6-3, the J gene TRBJ2-6; D remains ambiguous. The ends were cut back, 6 bases at V and 3 bases at J, with 15 bases in the middle. CDR3 size: 16 residues. CDR1 and CDR2 from the germline V gene are MNHEY and SVGEGT.

This clonotype showed up just a few times. The genes are TRBV5-1 and TRBJ2-1; D could derive from TRBD1 or TRBD2 (5 bases each). Germline CDR1 and CDR2: SGHRS and YFSETQ. This CDR3 region has 17 residues. Between the trimmed V and J ends, which lost 4 bases and 4 bases, there was a span of 21 bases. CDR3 residues: CASSTGLQEGHYNEQFF. The CDR3 bases are TGCGCCAGCAGCACGGGGCTCCAAGAAGGACATTACAATGAGCAGTTCTTC.

There are a few counts of this clonotype. This chain links TRBV7-9 with TRBJ1-1; tentative D call: TRBD1 (6 bases). The V gene's germline CDR1 is SEHNR and CDR2 FQNEAQ (reference sequence). V was pared by 5 bases and J by 3 bases, with 19 bases between. The CDR3 has 16 residues. The chain's CDR3 is CASSDKILGADTEAFF. CDR3 sequence (DNA): TGTGCCAGCAGCGACAAGATATTGGGGGCCGACACTGAAGCTTTCTTT.

The V and J genes are TRBV12-3 or TRBV12-4 and TRBJ2-5, with D possibly being TRBD2 (5 bases). V lost 6 bases, J lost 9 bases, and 17 bases lay in between. The CDR3 length is 13 residues. The CDR3 nucleotides are TGTGCCAGCAGCCCCGCGACACCGGAGGCCCAGTACTTC. Encoded protein: CASSPATPEAQYF.